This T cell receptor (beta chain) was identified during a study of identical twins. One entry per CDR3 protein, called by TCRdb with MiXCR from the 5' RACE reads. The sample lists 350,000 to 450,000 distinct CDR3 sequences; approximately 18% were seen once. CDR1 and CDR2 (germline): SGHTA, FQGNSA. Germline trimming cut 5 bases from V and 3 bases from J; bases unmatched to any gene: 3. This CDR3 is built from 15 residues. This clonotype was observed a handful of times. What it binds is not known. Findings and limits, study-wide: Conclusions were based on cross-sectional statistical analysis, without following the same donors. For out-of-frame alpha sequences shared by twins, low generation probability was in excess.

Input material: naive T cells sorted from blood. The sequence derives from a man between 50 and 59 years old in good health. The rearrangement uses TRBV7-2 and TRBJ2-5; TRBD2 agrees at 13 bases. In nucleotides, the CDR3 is TGTGCCAGCAGCACCGGGACTAGCGGGAAAGAGACCCAGTACTTC. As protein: CASSTGTSGKETQYF. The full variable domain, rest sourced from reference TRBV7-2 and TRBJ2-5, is GAGVSQSPSNKVTEKGKDVELRCDPISGHTALYWYRQSLGQGLEFLIYFQGNSAPDKSGLPSDRFSAERTGGSVSTLTIQRTQQEDSAVYLCASSTGTSGKETQYFGPGTRLLVL.